Presented here are 17 T cell receptor beta chains from one specimen sequenced in a study of blood T cell repertoires in COVID-19. Repertoires were generated with immunoSEQ multiplex PCR, while TCRdb's copy carries only in-frame clones and drops some. Here the sample spans 150,000 or so clones, roughly 90% being singletons. The sample consisted of peripheral blood. The receptors come from a man between 60 and 75 years old with acute or convalescent COVID-19.

The chain is built from TRBV6-5 and TRBJ2-5, with a tentative D call TRBD1 (5 bases). Germline assignment: CDR1 MNHEY and CDR2 SVGAGI. This CDR3 spans 13 amino acids. V dropped 6 bases and J dropped 5 bases, with 13 bases sitting between them. Here the CDR3 DNA reads TGTGCCAGCAGCCGGGCTCAGGGCGAGACCCAGTACTTC. It codes for CASSRAQGETQYF.

This clone turned up a few times. The rearrangement joins TRBV6-5 to TRBJ2-7; 7 nucleotides match TRBD1. The CDR3 length is 13 residues. CDR1 is MNHEY, CDR2 SVGAGI, per germline. Trimming took 6 bases from V and 7 from J; bases not matched to a gene: 9. The CDR3 DNA is TGTGCCAGCAGGGCGACAGGGATGGGAGAGCAGTACTTC. Translation gives CASRATGMGEQYF.

Details on this clone: The sample holds other DNA sequences that translate to the same CDR3. The chain links TRBV3-1 (or the pseudogene TRBV3-2) to TRBJ1-1; D is unresolved. There are 13 residues in the CDR3. The germline CDR1 and CDR2 sequences are LGHDT and YNNKEL (reference sequence). Trimming stripped 3 bases from V and 0 bases from J, with 5 bases between. CDR3 bases: TGTGCCAGCAGCCAGGCCATGAACACTGAAGCTTTCTTT. Translation gives CASSQAMNTEAFF.

The rearrangement uses TRBV20-1 and TRBJ1-2; possibly TRBD1 for D (6 bases). Deletions cut 6 bases from V and 8 bases from J, with 10 bases between. Germline CDR1 reads DFQATT; CDR2 reads SNEGSKA (reference sequence). The CDR3 is 10 amino acids. CDR3 nucleotide sequence: TGCAGTGCGAGGACAGAAGGCTACACCTTC. Residues: CSARTEGYTF.

The genes are TRBV19 and TRBJ1-1; D is undetermined. Germline loops: CDR1 LNHDA, CDR2 SQIVND (reference sequence). The CDR3 totals 15 residues. V was cut by 4 bases and J by 3 bases, with 15 bases left in between. The CDR3 region has the DNA TGTGCCAGTAGTACTAGGAAAAGGAGAGACACTGAAGCTTTCTTT. Translation: CASSTRKRRDTEAFF. Full variable domain (rest looked up from reference TRBV19 and TRBJ1-1): DGGITQSPKYLFRKEGQNVTLSCEQNLNHDAMYWYRQDPGQGLRLIYYSQIVNDFQKGDIAEGYSVSREKKESFPLTVTSAQKNPTAFYLCASSTRKRRDTEAFFGQGTRLTVV.

This clone was seen once. This chain joins TRBV27 and TRBJ1-2; 8 positions match TRBD1. The CDR3 runs 13 residues. With 5 bases clipped from V and 10 bases from J, the junction kept 9 bases outside the gene matches. Germline assignment: CDR1 MNHEY and CDR2 SMNVEV (reference sequence). The CDR3 sequence: CASSLRTGYDYTF. CDR3 nucleotide sequence: TGTGCCAGCAGTCTCCGGACAGGGTACGACTACACCTTC.

This rearrangement joins TRBV5-4 to TRBJ2-2; 7 positions match TRBD2. Germline V gives CDR1 SGHNT, CDR2 YYREEE (reference sequence). Trimming cost V 4 bases and J 4 bases; bases outside gene matches: 10. This CDR3 spans 16 amino acids. The CDR3 nucleotides are TGTGCCAGCAGCCCACCTTGGGGGGGGAGCACCGGGGAGCTGTTTTTT. Amino acid sequence: CASSPPWGGSTGELFF.

This chain joins TRBV11-3 and TRBJ1-5; D is perhaps TRBD1 (6 bases). Per germline, CDR1 SGHNT and CDR2 YENEEA. V lost 5 bases to trimming and J lost 4 bases, with 15 bases between them. The CDR3 loop spans 15 amino acids. The CDR3: CASSPGRGSNQPQHF. The CDR3 DNA is TGTGCCAGCAGCCCGGGAAGGGGGAGTAATCAGCCCCAGCATTTT.

The chain employs TRBV7-8 and TRBJ1-2; D ambiguous. Germline CDR1 and CDR2: SGHVS and FQNEAQ. CDR3 length: 14 amino acids. The V gene lost 1 base and the J gene lost 7 bases, with 13 bases spanning the gap. CDR3 protein: CASSLDRNAIGYTF. The CDR3 DNA is TGTGCCAGCAGCTTAGATAGAAATGCCATTGGCTACACCTTC.

This sequence joins TRBV29-1 and TRBJ1-2; D not certain. CDR1 and CDR2 (germline): SQVTM, ANQGSEA. Trimming cost V 2 bases and J 4 bases, with 8 bases left between them. CDR3 size: 12 residues. The CDR3 loop reads CSVEKEGYGYTF. The CDR3 DNA follows: TGCAGCGTTGAAAAGGAGGGCTATGGCTACACCTTC.

This chain connects TRBV27 to TRBJ2-1; tentatively, D is TRBD2 (6 bases). The CDR3 sequence is 10 residues long. The germline CDR1 and CDR2 sequences are MNHEY and SMNVEV (reference sequence). Trimming took 8 bases from V and 7 from J, leaving 6 bases between them. The CDR3 DNA reads TGTGCCAGCGGGGGGAATGAGCAGTTCTTC. Its protein is CASGGNEQFF.

This clone was counted once. J is TRBJ2-2 and V is TRBV6-6, with TRBD1 identical over 12 bases. Trimming removed 5 bases from V and 4 bases from J; junction bases left unmatched: 5. This CDR3 has 16 residues. Germline lookup yields CDR1 MNHNY and CDR2 SVGAGI (reference sequence). The CDR3 loop is CASSRPGQGATGELFF. The CDR3, as DNA: TGTGCCAGCAGTCGTCCGGGACAGGGGGCCACCGGGGAGCTGTTTTTT.

This sequence joins TRBV5-6 and TRBJ1-1; 8 bases align to TRBD1. V shed 4 bases, J shed 8 bases, and the junction held 7 bases outside the gene matches. This CDR3 has 13 amino acids. CDR1 and CDR2 (germline): SGHDT, YYEEEE. The CDR3 nucleotides read TGTGCCAGCAGCCCGGGGACAGGAAGGGAAGCTTTCTTT. Translating gives CASSPGTGREAFF.

This chain links TRBV14 with TRBJ1-1, with D unresolved. The germline V and J ends were trimmed by 0 bases and 6 bases, with 5 bases remaining between them. The CDR3 consists of 12 residues. The V gene's germline CDR1 is SGHDN and CDR2 FVKESK. The CDR3 DNA sequence: TGTGCCAGCAGCCAAGATGCGCCTGAAGCTTTCTTT. It yields the protein CASSQDAPEAFF.

The chain joins TRBV25-1 to TRBJ1-2; D uncertain. V gave up 3 bases and J gave up 4 bases, with 15 bases separating them. The CDR3 is made up of 15 amino acids. CDR1 and CDR2 (germline): MGHDK, SYGVNS. CDR3 sequence reads: CASSDGQILSYGYTF. For the CDR3, the DNA is TGTGCCAGCAGTGATGGGCAGATTCTCTCCTATGGCTACACCTTC.

With regard to this clone: The same CDR3 can be traced to other DNA sequences in this sample. V is TRBV19 and J is TRBJ1-1, with unresolved D. CDR3 length: 14 residues. CDR1 and CDR2 from the germline V gene are LNHDA and SQIVND (reference sequence). Trimming left V 0 bases short and J 1 base short, with 6 bases between. The CDR3 coding sequence is TGTGCCAGTAGTATAGATCGCGGGAACACTGAAGCTTTCTTT. As protein: CASSIDRGNTEAFF.

This clone appeared a single time. The rearrangement joins TRBV3-1 (or the pseudogene TRBV3-2) to TRBJ2-7; TRBD2 aligns across 9 bases. Trimming cost V 3 bases and J 0 bases; bases outside gene matches: 12. The CDR3 is 18 residues long. From germline, CDR1 is LGHDT and CDR2 YNNKEL (reference sequence). Here the CDR3 DNA reads TGTGCCAGCAGCCACCGCCGGGGAGCGGGAGGACCCTCCTACGAGCAGTACTTC. Protein: CASSHRRGAGGPSYEQYF.